This T cell receptor beta chain was found in a study of post-analysis software for immune sequencing data. Unique molecular identifiers were built into the TCR beta cDNA libraries. TCRdb reprocessed the PCR reads via MiXCR and lists one record per CDR3 protein. This sample has roughly 410,000 distinct CDR3 sequences; about a third occur once, and the top ten carry under 15%. Comments on this clonotype: Its antigen is as yet unknown.

Whole-study findings and limits: Patients showed TRBV5-6, TRBV5-1 and TRBV20-1 among a few TRBV segments more frequent than in controls.

V gave up 5 bases and J gave up 3 bases; unmatched junction bases: 10. The CDR3 sequence is 17 residues long. Germline CDR1 and CDR2: SEHNR and FQNEAQ (reference sequence). The chain uses TRBV7-9 and TRBJ2-3; 11 bases are shared with TRBD1. Material for sequencing was blood. The receptor was derived from a girl under 18 with multiple sclerosis. The CDR3 DNA is TGTGCCAGCAGCCCATGGACAGGGGGCTCGGGGACAGATACGCAGTATTTT. It codes for CASSPWTGGSGTDTQYF.